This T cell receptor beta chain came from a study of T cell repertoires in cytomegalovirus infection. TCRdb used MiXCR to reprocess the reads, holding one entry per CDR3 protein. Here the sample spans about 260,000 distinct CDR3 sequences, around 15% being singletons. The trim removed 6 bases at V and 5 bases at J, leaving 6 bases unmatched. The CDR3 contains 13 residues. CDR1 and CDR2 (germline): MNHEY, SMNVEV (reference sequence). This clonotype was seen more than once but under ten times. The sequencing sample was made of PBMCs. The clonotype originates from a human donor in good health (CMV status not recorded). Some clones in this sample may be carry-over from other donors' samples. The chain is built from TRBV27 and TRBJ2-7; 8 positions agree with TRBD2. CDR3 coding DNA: TGTGCCAGCAGCTTCGGACTAGCCGACGAGCAGTACTTC. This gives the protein CASSFGLADEQYF.